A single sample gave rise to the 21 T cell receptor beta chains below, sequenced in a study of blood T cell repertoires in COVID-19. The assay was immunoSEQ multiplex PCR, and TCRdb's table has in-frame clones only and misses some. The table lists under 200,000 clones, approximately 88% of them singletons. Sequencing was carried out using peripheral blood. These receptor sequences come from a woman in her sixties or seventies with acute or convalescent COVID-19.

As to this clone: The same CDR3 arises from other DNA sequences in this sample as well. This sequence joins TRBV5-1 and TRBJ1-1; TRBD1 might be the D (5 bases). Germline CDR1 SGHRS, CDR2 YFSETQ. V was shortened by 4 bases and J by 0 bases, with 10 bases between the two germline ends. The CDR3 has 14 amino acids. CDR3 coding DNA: TGCGCCAGCAGCCCAACGGGGGTGAACACTGAAGCTTTCTTT. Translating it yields CASSPTGVNTEAFF.

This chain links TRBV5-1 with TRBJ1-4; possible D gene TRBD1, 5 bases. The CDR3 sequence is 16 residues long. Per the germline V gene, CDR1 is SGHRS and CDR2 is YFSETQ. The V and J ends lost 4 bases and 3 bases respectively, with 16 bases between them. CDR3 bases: TGCGCCAGCAGCCCCTTCGGTGGGGCAGCTAATGAAAAACTGTTTTTT. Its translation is CASSPFGGAANEKLFF.

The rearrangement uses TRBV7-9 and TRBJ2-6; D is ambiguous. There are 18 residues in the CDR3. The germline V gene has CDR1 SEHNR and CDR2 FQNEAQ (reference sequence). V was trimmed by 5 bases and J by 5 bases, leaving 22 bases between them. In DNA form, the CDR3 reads TGTGCCAGCAGCCGGCATCGTACCATGACAAATCGGGCCAACGTCCTGACTTTC. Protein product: CASSRHRTMTNRANVLTF.

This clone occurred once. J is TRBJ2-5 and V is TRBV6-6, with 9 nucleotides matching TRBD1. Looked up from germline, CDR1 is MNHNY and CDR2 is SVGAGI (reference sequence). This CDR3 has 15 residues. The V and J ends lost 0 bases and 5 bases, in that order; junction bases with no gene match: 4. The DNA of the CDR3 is TGTGCCAGCAGTTACTCCGGACAGGGGTGGGAGACCCAGTACTTC. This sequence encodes CASSYSGQGWETQYF.

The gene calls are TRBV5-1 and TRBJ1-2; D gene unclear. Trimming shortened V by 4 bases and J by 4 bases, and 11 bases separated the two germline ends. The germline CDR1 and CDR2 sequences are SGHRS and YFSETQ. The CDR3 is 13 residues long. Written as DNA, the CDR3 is TGCGCCAGCAGCGCCGACTCGACCTATGGCTACACCTTC. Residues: CASSADSTYGYTF.

The CDR3 DNA sequence: TGTGCCAGCAGCTTACAACCGGGACTTATCAACTATGGCTACACCTTC. Its protein is CASSLQPGLINYGYTF. J is TRBJ1-2 and V is TRBV7-9, with a weak D call TRBD1 (5 bases). CDR1 is SEHNR and CDR2 is FQNEAQ in the germline V gene (reference sequence). This CDR3 has 16 amino acids. The V end was cut by 2 bases, the J end by 2 bases, with 15 bases between.

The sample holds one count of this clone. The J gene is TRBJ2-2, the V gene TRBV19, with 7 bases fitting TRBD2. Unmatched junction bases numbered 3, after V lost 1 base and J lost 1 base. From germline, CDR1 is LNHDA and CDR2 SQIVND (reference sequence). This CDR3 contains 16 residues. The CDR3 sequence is CASSIGGGGNTGELFF. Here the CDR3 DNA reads TGTGCCAGTAGTATAGGTGGCGGGGGGAACACCGGGGAGCTGTTTTTT.

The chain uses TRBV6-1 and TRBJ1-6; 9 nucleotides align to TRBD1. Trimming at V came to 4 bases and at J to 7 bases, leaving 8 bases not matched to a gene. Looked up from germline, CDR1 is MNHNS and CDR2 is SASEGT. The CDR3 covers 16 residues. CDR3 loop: CASSASRDRANSPLHF. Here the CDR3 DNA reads TGTGCCAGCAGTGCCTCCCGGGACAGGGCCAATTCACCCCTCCACTTT.

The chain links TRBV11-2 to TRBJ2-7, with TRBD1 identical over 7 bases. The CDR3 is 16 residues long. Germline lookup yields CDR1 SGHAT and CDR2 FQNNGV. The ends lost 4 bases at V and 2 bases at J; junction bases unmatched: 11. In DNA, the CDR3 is TGTGCCAGCAGCTCCCCTCGAGGGGGCCCTACCTACGAGCAGTACTTC. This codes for CASSSPRGGPTYEQYF.

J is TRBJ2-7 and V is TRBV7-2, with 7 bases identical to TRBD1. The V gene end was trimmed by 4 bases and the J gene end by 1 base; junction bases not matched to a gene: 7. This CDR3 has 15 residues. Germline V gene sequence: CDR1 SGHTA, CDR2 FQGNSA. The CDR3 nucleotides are TGTGCCAGCAGCTCTGGGACAGTACAGTCCTACGAGCAGTACTTC. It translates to CASSSGTVQSYEQYF.

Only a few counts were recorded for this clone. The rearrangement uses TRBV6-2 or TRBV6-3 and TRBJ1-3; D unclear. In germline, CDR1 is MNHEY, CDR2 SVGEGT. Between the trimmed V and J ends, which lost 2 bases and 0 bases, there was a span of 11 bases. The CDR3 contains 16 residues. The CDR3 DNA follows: TGTGCCAGCAGTTACACTGGACTGACCTCTGGAAACACCATATATTTT. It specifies CASSYTGLTSGNTIYF.

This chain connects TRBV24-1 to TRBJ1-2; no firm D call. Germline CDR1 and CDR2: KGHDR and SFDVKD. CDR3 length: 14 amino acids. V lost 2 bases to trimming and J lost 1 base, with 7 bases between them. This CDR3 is CATSDWALNYGYTF. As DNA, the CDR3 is TGTGCCACCAGTGATTGGGCCCTTAACTATGGCTACACCTTC.

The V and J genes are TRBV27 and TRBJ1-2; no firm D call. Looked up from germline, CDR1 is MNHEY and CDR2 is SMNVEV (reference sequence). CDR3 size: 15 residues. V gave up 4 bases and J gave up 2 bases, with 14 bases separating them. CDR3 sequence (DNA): TGTGCCAGCAGTTCCGCTGGTGGCGGAAACTATGGCTACACCTTC. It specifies CASSSAGGGNYGYTF.

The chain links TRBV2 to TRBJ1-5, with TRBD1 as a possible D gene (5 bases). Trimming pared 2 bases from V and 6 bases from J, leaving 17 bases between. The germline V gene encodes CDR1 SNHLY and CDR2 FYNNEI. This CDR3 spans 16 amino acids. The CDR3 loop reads CASSEQYRGESQPQHF. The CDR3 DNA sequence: TGTGCCAGCAGTGAACAATACCGGGGGGAAAGTCAGCCCCAGCATTTT.

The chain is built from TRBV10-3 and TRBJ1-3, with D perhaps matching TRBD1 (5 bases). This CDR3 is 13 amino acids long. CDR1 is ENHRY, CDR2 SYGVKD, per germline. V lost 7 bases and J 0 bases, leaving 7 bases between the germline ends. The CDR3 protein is CAINGGSGNTIYF. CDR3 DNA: TGTGCCATCAACGGGGGCTCTGGAAACACCATATATTTT.

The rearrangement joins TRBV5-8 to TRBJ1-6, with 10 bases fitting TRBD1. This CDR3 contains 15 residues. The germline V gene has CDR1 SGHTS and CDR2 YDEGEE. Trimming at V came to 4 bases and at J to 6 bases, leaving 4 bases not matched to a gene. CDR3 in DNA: TGTGCCAGCAGCCTAGGGACAGGGGTTAATTCACCCCTCCACTTT. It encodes CASSLGTGVNSPLHF.

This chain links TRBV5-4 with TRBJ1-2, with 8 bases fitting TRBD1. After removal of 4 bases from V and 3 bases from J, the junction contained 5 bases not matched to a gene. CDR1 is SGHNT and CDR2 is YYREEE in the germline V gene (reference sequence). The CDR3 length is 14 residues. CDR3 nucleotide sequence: TGTGCCAGCAGCGTTGCAGGGGGCCACTATGGCTACACCTTC. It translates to CASSVAGGHYGYTF.

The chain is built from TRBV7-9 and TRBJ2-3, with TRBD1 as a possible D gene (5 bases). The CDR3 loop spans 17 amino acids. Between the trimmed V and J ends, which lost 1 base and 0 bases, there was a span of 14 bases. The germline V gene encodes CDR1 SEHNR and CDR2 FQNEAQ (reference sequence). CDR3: CASSLGRGIISTDTQYF. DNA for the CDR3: TGTGCCAGCAGCTTAGGTAGGGGCATAATAAGCACAGATACGCAGTATTTT.

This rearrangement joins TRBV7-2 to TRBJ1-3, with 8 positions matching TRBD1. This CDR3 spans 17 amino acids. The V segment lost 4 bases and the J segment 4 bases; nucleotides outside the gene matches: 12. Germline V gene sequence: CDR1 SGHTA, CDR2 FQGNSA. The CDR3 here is CASSSTMPGTGGNTIYF. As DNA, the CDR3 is TGTGCCAGCAGCTCAACCATGCCCGGGACAGGAGGAAACACCATATATTTT.

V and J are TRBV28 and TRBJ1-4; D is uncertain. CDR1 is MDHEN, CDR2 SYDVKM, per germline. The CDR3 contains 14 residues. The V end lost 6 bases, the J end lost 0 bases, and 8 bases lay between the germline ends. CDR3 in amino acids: CASSLSPTNEKLFF. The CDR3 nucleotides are TGTGCCAGCAGCCTTAGTCCAACTAATGAAAAACTGTTTTTT.

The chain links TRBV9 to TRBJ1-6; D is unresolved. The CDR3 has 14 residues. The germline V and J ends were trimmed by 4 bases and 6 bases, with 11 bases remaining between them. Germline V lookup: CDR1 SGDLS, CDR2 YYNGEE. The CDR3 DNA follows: TGTGCCAGCAGCTCCAGACTTCTTAATTCACCCCTCCACTTT. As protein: CASSSRLLNSPLHF. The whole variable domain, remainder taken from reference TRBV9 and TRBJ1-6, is DSGVTQTPKHLITATGQRVTLRCSPRSGDLSVYWYQQSLDQGLQFLIQYYNGEERAKGNILERFSAQQFPDLHSELNLSSLELGDSALYFCASSSRLLNSPLHFGNGTRLTVT.